This TCR beta chain was sequenced in a study of blood T cell repertoires in COVID-19. Study-level background: Researchers got acute and convalescent COVID-19 samples from the United States, Italy and Spain.

Methods used by the authors: The assay estimated nucleated cells by amplifying reference gene primers. Sequenced by immunoSEQ multiplex PCR; TCRdb stores in-frame clones only, minus some. The D gene and trimming were derived from the DNA, and the V and J assignments and clone size from that table. The sample has about 100,000 clones, 91% seen once. V lost 8 bases and J lost 10, with 12 bases in between. CDR1 and CDR2 from the germline V gene are SNHLY and FYNNEI. The length of the CDR3 is 11 residues. Sequenced: peripheral blood. This chain links TRBV2 with TRBJ2-1; no clear D gene. This TCR was recovered from a middle-aged man with acute or convalescent COVID-19. CDR3 amino acids: CASAGAREQFF. Written as DNA, the CDR3 is TGTGCCAGCGCAGGCGCTCGGGAGCAGTTCTTC.